These T cell receptor beta chains were read from a single sample in a study of regulatory T cells in long-lasting Graves disease. TCRdb analysed the multiplex PCR reads with MiXCR anew, one entry per CDR3 protein. The sample yields about 430,000 distinct CDR3 sequences, around 16% seen once. These same data were also listed under a study on T cells in Graves' hyperthyroidism and ophthalmopathy.

The material sequenced was peripheral blood mononuclear cells (PBMCs), taken at new diagnosis, from a patient treated with antithyroid drugs. The receptor source for this set is a woman aged 40 to 49 with Graves disease. The CDR3 runs from the conserved cysteine through the conserved F or W. Fields, in order: V gene, D gene, clone size, J gene, CDR3 protein, CDR3 DNA. A D gene is named only where the DNA matches it firmly. Only some rows state a clone size, as once, few, many or a class for expanded clones.

V gene: TRBV27; D gene: TRBD1; clone size: many; J gene: TRBJ1-2; CDR3 protein: CASSSTGGGYGYTF; CDR3 DNA: TGTGCCAGCAGTTCTACAGGGGGCGGCTATGGCTACACCTTC
V gene: TRBV10-3; D gene: NA; clone size: few; J gene: TRBJ2-2; CDR3 protein: CAISGPNTGELFF; CDR3 DNA: TGTGCCATCAGTGGTCCTAACACCGGGGAGCTGTTTTTT
V gene: TRBV20-1; D gene: TRBD2; clone size: many; J gene: TRBJ2-1; CDR3 protein: CSARKGTSGRGEQFF; CDR3 DNA: TGCAGTGCTAGGAAGGGGACTAGCGGGAGGGGGGAGCAGTTCTTC
V gene: TRBV7-9; D gene: NA; clone size: NA; J gene: TRBJ2-2; CDR3 protein: CASNPTTAGELFF; CDR3 DNA: TGTGCCAGCAACCCGACTACGGCCGGGGAGCTGTTTTTT
V gene: TRBV12-3/TRBV12-4; D gene: NA; clone size: many; J gene: TRBJ1-5; CDR3 protein: CASSYLPDQPQHF; CDR3 DNA: TGTGCCAGCAGTTACCTTCCGGATCAGCCCCAGCATTTT
V gene: TRBV25-1; D gene: TRBD2; clone size: many; J gene: TRBJ2-7; CDR3 protein: CASSEYFEDSGLAGVEQYF; CDR3 DNA: TGTGCCAGCAGTGAATATTTTGAGGATTCGGGACTAGCGGGAGTCGAGCAGTACTTC
V gene: TRBV30; D gene: NA; clone size: NA; J gene: TRBJ1-5; CDR3 protein: CAWSAQSDQPQHF; CDR3 DNA: TGTGCCTGGAGTGCCCAGTCGGATCAGCCCCAGCATTTT
V gene: TRBV28; D gene: NA; clone size: NA; J gene: TRBJ1-1; CDR3 protein: CASKGPNTEAFF; CDR3 DNA: TGTGCCAGCAAGGGGCCGAACACTGAAGCTTTCTTT
V gene: TRBV4-1; D gene: NA; clone size: NA; J gene: TRBJ2-3; CDR3 protein: CASSPTEGSTDTQYF; CDR3 DNA: TGCGCCAGCAGCCCCACCGAGGGTAGCACAGATACGCAGTATTTT
V gene: TRBV3-1; D gene: NA; clone size: many; J gene: TRBJ2-5; CDR3 protein: CASSQRLYQETQYF; CDR3 DNA: TGTGCCAGCAGTCAGCGGCTTTACCAAGAGACCCAGTACTTC
V gene: TRBV28; D gene: TRBD2; clone size: NA; J gene: TRBJ2-7; CDR3 protein: CASSLLGEGGEQYF; CDR3 DNA: TGTGCCAGCAGTTTATTGGGGGAGGGAGGCGAGCAGTACTTC
V gene: TRBV25-1; D gene: NA; clone size: few; J gene: TRBJ2-1; CDR3 protein: CAIESDGNEQFF; CDR3 DNA: TGTGCCATAGAGTCGGACGGAAATGAGCAGTTCTTC